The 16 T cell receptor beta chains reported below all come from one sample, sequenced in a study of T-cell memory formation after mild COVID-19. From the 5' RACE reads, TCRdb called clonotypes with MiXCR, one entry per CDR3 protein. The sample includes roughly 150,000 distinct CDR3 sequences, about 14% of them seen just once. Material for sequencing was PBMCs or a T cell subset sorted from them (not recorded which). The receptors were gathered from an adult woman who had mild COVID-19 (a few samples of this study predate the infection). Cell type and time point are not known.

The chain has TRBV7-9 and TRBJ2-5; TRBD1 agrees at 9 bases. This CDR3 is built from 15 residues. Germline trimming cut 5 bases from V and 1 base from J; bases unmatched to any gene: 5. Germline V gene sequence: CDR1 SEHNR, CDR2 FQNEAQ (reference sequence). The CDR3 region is CASSTRDRVQETQYF. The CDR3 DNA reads TGTGCCAGCAGCACCCGGGACAGGGTCCAAGAGACCCAGTACTTC. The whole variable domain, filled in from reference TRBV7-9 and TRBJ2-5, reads DTGVSQNPRHKITKRGQNVTFRCDPISEHNRLYWYRQTLGQGPEFLTYFQNEAQLEKSRLLSDRFSAERPKGSFSTLEIQRTEQGDSAMYLCASSTRDRVQETQYFGPGTRLLVL.

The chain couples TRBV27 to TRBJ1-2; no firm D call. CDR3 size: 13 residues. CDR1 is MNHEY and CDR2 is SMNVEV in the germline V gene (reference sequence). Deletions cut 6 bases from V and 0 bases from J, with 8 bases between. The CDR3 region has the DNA TGTGCCAGCAGCCACGAAGCTAACTATGGCTACACCTTC. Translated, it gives CASSHEANYGYTF.

The CDR3 bases are TGTGCCAGCAGTTTCCACCTAGCGGGGGGCCCGAGGATATACAATGAGCAGTTCTTC. Amino acids: CASSFHLAGGPRIYNEQFF. The chain couples TRBV12-3 or TRBV12-4 to TRBJ2-1, with 11 nucleotides matching TRBD2. This CDR3 comprises 19 residues. V dropped 3 bases and J dropped 4; count of bases not matched to a gene: 14.

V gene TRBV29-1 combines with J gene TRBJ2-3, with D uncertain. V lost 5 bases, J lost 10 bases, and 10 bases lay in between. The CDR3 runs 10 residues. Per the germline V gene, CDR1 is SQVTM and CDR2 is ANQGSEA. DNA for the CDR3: TGCAGCGTTTGGGCATATGCGCAGTATTTT. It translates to CSVWAYAQYF.

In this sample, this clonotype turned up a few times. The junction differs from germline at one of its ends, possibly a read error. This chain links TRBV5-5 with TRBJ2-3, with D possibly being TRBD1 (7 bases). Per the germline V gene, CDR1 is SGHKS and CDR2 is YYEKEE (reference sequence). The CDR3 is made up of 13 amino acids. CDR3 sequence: CASSQGGANPSDF. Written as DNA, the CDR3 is TGTGCCAGCAGTCAGGGGGGCGCGAACCCCTCGGATTTT.

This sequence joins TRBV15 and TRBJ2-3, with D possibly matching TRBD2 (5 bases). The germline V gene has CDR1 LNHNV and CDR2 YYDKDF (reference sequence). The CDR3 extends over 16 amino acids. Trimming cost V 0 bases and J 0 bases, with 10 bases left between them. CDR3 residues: CATSREGLGSTDTQYF. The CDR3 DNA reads TGTGCCACCAGCAGAGAAGGACTGGGAAGCACAGATACGCAGTATTTT.

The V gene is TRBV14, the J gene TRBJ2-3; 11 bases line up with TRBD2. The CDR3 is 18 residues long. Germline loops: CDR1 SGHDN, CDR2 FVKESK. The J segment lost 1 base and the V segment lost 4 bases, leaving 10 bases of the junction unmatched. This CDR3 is CASSRLAGGNPRTDTQYF. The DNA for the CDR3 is TGTGCCAGCAGCCGGCTAGCGGGGGGAAACCCGCGCACAGATACGCAGTATTTT.

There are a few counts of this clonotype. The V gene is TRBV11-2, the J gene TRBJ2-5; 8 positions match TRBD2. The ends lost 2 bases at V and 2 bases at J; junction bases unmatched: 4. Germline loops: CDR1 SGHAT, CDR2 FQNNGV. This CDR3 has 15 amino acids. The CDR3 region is CASSLTAGEQETQYF. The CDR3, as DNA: TGTGCCAGCAGCTTAACAGCGGGGGAGCAAGAGACCCAGTACTTC.

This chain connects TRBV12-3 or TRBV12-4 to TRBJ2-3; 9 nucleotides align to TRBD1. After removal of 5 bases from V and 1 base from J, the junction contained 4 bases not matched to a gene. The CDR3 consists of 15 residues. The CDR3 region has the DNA TGTGCCAGCAGTCTACGACAGGGGGGCACAGATACGCAGTATTTT. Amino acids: CASSLRQGGTDTQYF.

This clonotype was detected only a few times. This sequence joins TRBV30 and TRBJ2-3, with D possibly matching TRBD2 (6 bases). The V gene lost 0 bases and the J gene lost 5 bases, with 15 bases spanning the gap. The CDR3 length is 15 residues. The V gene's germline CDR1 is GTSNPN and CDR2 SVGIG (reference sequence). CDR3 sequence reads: CAWSVFAGLGDTQYF. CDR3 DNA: TGTGCCTGGAGTGTATTTGCGGGGCTTGGAGATACGCAGTATTTT.

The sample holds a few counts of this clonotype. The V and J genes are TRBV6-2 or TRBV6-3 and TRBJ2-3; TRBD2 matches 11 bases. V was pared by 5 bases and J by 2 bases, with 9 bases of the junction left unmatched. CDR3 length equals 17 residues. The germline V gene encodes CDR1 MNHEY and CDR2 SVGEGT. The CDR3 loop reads CASSLLAGALPTDTQYF. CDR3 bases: TGTGCCAGCAGTCTACTAGCGGGAGCTCTCCCCACAGATACGCAGTATTTT.

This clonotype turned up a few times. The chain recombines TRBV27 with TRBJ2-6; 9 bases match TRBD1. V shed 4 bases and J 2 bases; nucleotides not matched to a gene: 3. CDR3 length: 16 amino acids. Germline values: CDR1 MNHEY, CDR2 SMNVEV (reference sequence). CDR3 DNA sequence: TGTGCCAGCAGTTGGGGACAGGGCCCTGGGGCCAACGTCCTGACTTTC. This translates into CASSWGQGPGANVLTF.

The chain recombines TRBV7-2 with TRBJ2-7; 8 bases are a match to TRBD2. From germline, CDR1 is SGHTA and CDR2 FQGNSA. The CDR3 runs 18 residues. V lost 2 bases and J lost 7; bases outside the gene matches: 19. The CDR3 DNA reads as TGTGCCAGCAGCTTAAAGGGCGGGGGGACTAGTTCCTTCTTGGAGCAGTACTTC. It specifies CASSLKGGGTSSFLEQYF. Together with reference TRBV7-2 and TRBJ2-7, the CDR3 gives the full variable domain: GAGVSQSPSNKVTEKGKDVELRCDPISGHTALYWYRQSLGQGLEFLIYFQGNSAPDKSGLPSDRFSAERTGGSVSTLTIQRTQQEDSAVYLCASSLKGGGTSSFLEQYFGPGTRLTVT.

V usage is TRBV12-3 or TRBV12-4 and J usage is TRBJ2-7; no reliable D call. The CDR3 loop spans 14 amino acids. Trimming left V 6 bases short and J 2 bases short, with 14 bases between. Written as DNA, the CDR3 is TGTGCCAGCAGAAGTCCCAATTGGCCCTACGAGCAGTACTTC. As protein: CASRSPNWPYEQYF.

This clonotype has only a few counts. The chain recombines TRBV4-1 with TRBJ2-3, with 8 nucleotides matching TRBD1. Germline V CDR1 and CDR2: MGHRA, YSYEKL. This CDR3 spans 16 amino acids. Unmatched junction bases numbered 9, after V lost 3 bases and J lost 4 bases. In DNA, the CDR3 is TGCGCCAGCAGCCAGGAAGGACAGGGCGGAGCAGATACGCAGTATTTT. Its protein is CASSQEGQGGADTQYF.

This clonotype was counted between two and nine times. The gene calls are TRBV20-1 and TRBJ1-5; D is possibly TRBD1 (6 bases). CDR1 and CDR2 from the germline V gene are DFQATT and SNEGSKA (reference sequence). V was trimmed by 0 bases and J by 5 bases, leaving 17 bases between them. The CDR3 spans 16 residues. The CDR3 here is CSARDSRGYWDQPQHF. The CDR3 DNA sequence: TGCAGTGCTAGAGATAGCAGGGGATATTGGGATCAGCCCCAGCATTTT.